This T cell receptor beta chain stems from a study of sequential checkpoint blockade in melanoma. Overall study: Around 21 patients had tumor biopsies before treatment and at week 13.

Libraries were prepared by immunoSEQ multiplex PCR; TCRdb keeps only in-frame clonotypes and omits some of them. The sample has 35,000 to 40,000 clones, roughly a third seen once. V shed 0 bases and J shed 3 bases, with 13 bases lying between them. CDR1 is SGDLS and CDR2 is YYNGEE in the germline V gene. The CDR3 totals 15 residues. Treatment denoted: randomized to nivolumab then ipilimumab (arm A) or the reverse (arm B). The sequencing used tumor tissue (inferred from file names), collected from a patient given nivolumab and ipilimumab in sequence. The chain joins TRBV9 to TRBJ2-7; D is unclear. This TCR derives from a human donor with melanoma. The CDR3 loop reads CASSVGGSLNYEQYF. Written as DNA, the CDR3 is TGTGCCAGCAGCGTAGGTGGCAGTTTAAACTACGAGCAGTACTTC.